This T cell receptor (beta chain) appears in the sequencing data of a study of identical twins. This clonotype showed up many times. The antigen remains undetermined. TCRdb called the 5' RACE reads again in MiXCR, with one record for every CDR3 protein. The sample records nearly 900,000 distinct CDR3 sequences, over 9% being singletons. CDR1 is MNHEY and CDR2 is SVGAGI in the germline V gene. V was pared by 5 bases and J by 1 base, with 7 bases between. This CDR3 spans 13 amino acids. Study-wide results and caveats: Out-of-frame alpha sequences shared by twins showed excess low generation probability.

These records were also assigned to another study, of yellow fever vaccine responses in identical twins.

The rearrangement links TRBV6-5 to TRBJ2-3; D may be TRBD2 (5 bases). This clonotype was sampled from a young woman in good health. Sequencing used PBMCs. CDR3 region: CASSTGGTDTQYF. The DNA for the CDR3 is TGTGCCAGCAGTACCGGGGGCACAGATACGCAGTATTTT.